This TCR beta chain was profiled in a study of human T cells and chemical hapten exposure. In the study overall: Per-sample variation in TCR yield stemmed mainly from small pooled library volume differences.

CDR1 MDHEN and CDR2 SYDVKM come from the germline V gene. The CDR3 spans 13 residues. The J segment lost 6 bases and the V segment lost 3 bases, leaving 4 bases of the junction unmatched. In the original workflow: Samples contained a median of roughly 96,000 TCRs, with a range of roughly 23,224 to 700,000. Using its own MiXCR run on the RACE reads, TCRdb lists one record per CDR3 protein. TCRdb, rather than the study authors, made the V and J calls. The profile shows roughly 180,000 distinct CDR3 sequences, around 13% of them singletons. As for time point: patch test 1, 2 weeks after DPC sensitization. Described treatment: therapeutic diphenylcyclopropenone sensitization with weekly scalp DPC. Unfractionated whole blood served as the source for total RNA extraction. This clonotype was recorded a few times. The antigen is unknown. Regarding the study as a whole: After DPC sensitization, TCRs above 1 in 1000 frequency showed no change.

Specimen: whole blood, collected in connection with sensitization to the hapten diphenylcyclopropenone (DPC). V and J are TRBV28 and TRBJ1-1; 7 nucleotides line up with TRBD1. This TCR was recovered from a woman in her thirties with alopecia areata. Some clones in this sample may be carry-over from other donors' samples. The CDR3, as DNA: TGTGCCAGCAGTTTGAGGGGGCTGGCTGAAGCTTTCTTT. This gives the protein CASSLRGLAEAFF.